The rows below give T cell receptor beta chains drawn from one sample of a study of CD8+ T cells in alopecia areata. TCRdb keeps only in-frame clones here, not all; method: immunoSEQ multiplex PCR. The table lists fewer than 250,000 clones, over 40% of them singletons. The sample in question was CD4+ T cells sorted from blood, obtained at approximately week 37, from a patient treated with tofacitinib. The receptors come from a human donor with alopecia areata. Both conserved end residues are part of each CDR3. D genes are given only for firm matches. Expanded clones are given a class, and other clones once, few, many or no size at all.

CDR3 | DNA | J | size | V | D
CASSEVPGSGYTF | TGTGCCAGCAGTGAGGTCCCGGGGTCTGGCTACACCTTC | TRBJ1-2 | - | TRBV6-4 | -
CSVSGELFF | TGCAGCGTCTCCGGGGAGCTGTTTTTT | TRBJ2-2 | few | TRBV29-1 | -
CASSPRGTGVGLSGYTF | TGTGCCAGTAGTCCGCGGGGGACAGGGGTTGGTCTGTCGGGCTACACCTTC | TRBJ1-2 | once | TRBV19 | TRBD1
CASSPGQGGSYEQYF | TGTGCCAGCAGCCCTGGACAGGGAGGCTCCTACGAGCAGTACTTC | TRBJ2-7 | few | TRBV5-6 | TRBD1
CASKQRSSYEQYF | TGTGCCTCGAAGCAAAGGTCCTCCTACGAGCAGTACTTC | TRBJ2-7 | - | TRBV30 | -
CAISGTAQETQYF | TGTGCCATCAGTGGGACAGCCCAAGAGACCCAGTACTTC | TRBJ2-5 | few | TRBV10-3 | -
CASSSLAGESETQYF | TGTGCCAGCAGCTCCCTAGCGGGAGAATCGGAGACCCAGTACTTC | TRBJ2-5 | - | TRBV5-5 | TRBD2
CASSLSAGVKETQYF | TGCGCCAGCAGCTTGTCGGCGGGAGTTAAAGAGACCCAGTACTTC | TRBJ2-5 | - | TRBV5-1 | TRBD2
CASGERWGGYEQYF | TGTGCCAGCGGGGAGAGATGGGGCGGCTACGAGCAGTACTTC | TRBJ2-7 | - | TRBV6-5 | -
CASSQQGYNEQFF | TGTGCCAGCAGTCAACAGGGGTACAATGAGCAGTTCTTC | TRBJ2-1 | - | TRBV7-6 | TRBD1
CAISVTGGDTEAFF | TGTGCCATCAGCGTTACAGGGGGGGACACTGAAGCTTTCTTT | TRBJ1-1 | once | TRBV10-3 | TRBD1
CASSQFVRVRTGELFF | TGTGCCAGCAGCCAATTTGTCCGAGTTCGCACCGGGGAGCTGTTTTTT | TRBJ2-2 | few | TRBV14 | -
CASSWEGTMNTEAFF | TGTGCCAGCAGCTGGGAGGGTACCATGAACACTGAAGCTTTCTTT | TRBJ1-1 | few | TRBV7-9 | -
CASSWLGGTEAFF | TGTGCCAGCAGCTGGCTGGGGGGTACTGAAGCTTTCTTT | TRBJ1-1 | - | TRBV27 | -
CASSFVRGGYRETQYF | TGTGCCAGCAGTTTCGTCAGGGGAGGGTATAGAGAGACCCAGTACTTC | TRBJ2-5 | few | TRBV27 | -
CASSLEIGQSLWNTEAFF | TGTGCCAGCAGCTTGGAGATAGGTCAGTCACTATGGAACACTGAAGCTTTCTTT | TRBJ1-1 | - | TRBV5-4 | -
CSRQRRETQYF | TGCAGTAGACAGCGCCGAGAGACCCAGTACTTC | TRBJ2-5 | few | TRBV20-1 | -
CASSLDLASYGELFF | TGTGCCAGCAGCTTGGACCTCGCGTCCTACGGGGAGCTGTTTTTT | TRBJ2-2 | few | TRBV7-2 | -
CAWRKLPSYGYTF | TGTGCCTGGAGGAAGCTCCCTTCCTATGGCTACACCTTC | TRBJ1-2 | - | TRBV30 | -
CASSSVGGTQYF | TGTGCCAGCAGTTCAGTTGGGGGGACCCAGTACTTC | TRBJ2-5 | - | TRBV27 | -
CASSQAGEYNEQFF | TGTGCCAGCAGCCAAGCGGGAGAGTACAATGAGCAGTTCTTC | TRBJ2-1 | - | TRBV4-2 | -
CAFTWASSTAFF | TGTGCCTTTACCTGGGCCTCCTCTACAGCTTTCTTT | TRBJ1-1 | - | TRBV30 | -
CASSFGLSGRGTDTQYF | TGTGCCAGCAGCTTTGGCCTTAGCGGGAGAGGCACAGATACGCAGTATTTT | TRBJ2-3 | - | TRBV5-4 | TRBD2